This entry lists 24 T cell receptor beta chains sequenced from one sample in a study of cytomegalovirus exposure and HLA in healthy donors. Primers included in the PCR were 60 Vbeta and 13 Jbeta primers. Sequenced by immunoSEQ multiplex PCR; TCRdb stores in-frame clones only, minus some. The repertoire holds 70,000 to 95,000 clones, with around 78% as singletons. The material sequenced was PBMCs. The source is a middle-aged man in good health and CMV-seronegative.

The rearrangement uses TRBV7-2 and TRBJ2-7; 10 bases fit TRBD1. CDR1 and CDR2 from the germline V gene are SGHTA and FQGNSA. The V segment lost 5 bases and the J segment 5 bases; nucleotides outside the gene matches: 9. This CDR3 region has 15 residues. The CDR3, as DNA: TGTGCCAGCAGCCCCTCGGGACAGGGGTTCAACGAGCAGTACTTC. Translation gives CASSPSGQGFNEQYF. Filled out from reference TRBV7-2 and TRBJ2-7, the complete variable domain reads GAGVSQSPSNKVTEKGKDVELRCDPISGHTALYWYRQSLGQGLEFLIYFQGNSAPDKSGLPSDRFSAERTGGSVSTLTIQRTQQEDSAVYLCASSPSGQGFNEQYFGPGTRLTVT.

The CDR3 sequence: CASRVEGNDEQFF. The DNA of the CDR3 is TGTGCCAGTAGGGTTGAGGGTAACGATGAGCAGTTCTTC. The V and J genes are TRBV19 and TRBJ2-1; maybe TRBD2 (5 bases). The V gene's germline CDR1 is LNHDA and CDR2 SQIVND (reference sequence). V shed 6 bases and J shed 8 bases, with 14 bases lying between them. The CDR3 is made up of 13 amino acids.

About this clone: One end of the junction is discordant with germline, which a read error may explain. This chain joins TRBV28 and TRBJ2-5, with 9 bases that match TRBD2. CDR1 MDHEN and CDR2 SYDVKM come from the germline V gene. The CDR3 has 15 amino acids. CDR3 nucleotides: TGTGCCAGCAGCTTATACCAAGCGGGAGGCTTGTCCCAGTACTTC. As protein: CASSLYQAGGLSQYF.

This chain connects TRBV7-3 to TRBJ2-1; possible D gene TRBD1, 6 bases. The CDR3 totals 15 residues. The V gene's germline CDR1 is SGHTA and CDR2 FQGTGA. V gave up 5 bases and J gave up 7 bases, with 18 bases separating them. The CDR3 DNA reads TGTGCCAGCAGCCCAGGTGGGGGCCCGGGAAATGAGCAGTTCTTC. Protein: CASSPGGGPGNEQFF.

The chain carries TRBV21-1 and TRBJ2-7; the table's D call, TRBD2, has no DNA check behind it. TRBV21-1 is described as a pseudogene. The CDR3 spans 12 residues. This chain's CDR3 is CASRSVWYEQYF. As DNA, the CDR3 is TGTGCCAGCAGATCGGTCTGGTACGAGCAGTACTTC.

The gene calls are TRBV5-1 and TRBJ1-1; D unclear. This CDR3 is 13 amino acids long. Germline V lookup: CDR1 SGHRS, CDR2 YFSETQ. The V end was cut by 5 bases, the J end by 2 bases, with 10 bases between. Written as DNA, the CDR3 is TGCGCCAGCAGGCGGCAAGAAAACACTGAAGCTTTCTTT. It codes for CASRRQENTEAFF. The full variable domain, rest sourced from reference TRBV5-1 and TRBJ1-1, is KAGVTQTPRYLIKTRGQQVTLSCSPISGHRSVSWYQQTPGQGLQFLFEYFSETQRNKGNFPGRFSGRQFSNSRSEMNVSTLELGDSALYLCASRRQENTEAFFGQGTRLTVV.

The J gene is TRBJ2-7, the V gene TRBV6-1; the match to TRBD1 covers 7 bases. CDR1 is MNHNS, CDR2 SASEGT, per germline. With V trimmed by 4 bases and J by 2 bases, 8 bases remained unmatched. The CDR3 consists of 15 residues. The CDR3: CASSADRDQPYEQYF. The CDR3 nucleotides are TGTGCCAGCAGTGCCGACAGGGACCAACCCTACGAGCAGTACTTC.

The V and J genes are TRBV9 and TRBJ1-3; the D is unclear. CDR3 length: 13 amino acids. Germline loops: CDR1 SGDLS, CDR2 YYNGEE. With 0 bases removed from V and 4 bases from J, the gap between germline ends came to 5 bases. The DNA for the CDR3 is TGTGCCAGCAGCGTAGACATCGGAAACACCATATATTTT. Translation: CASSVDIGNTIYF. Based on the CDR3 plus reference TRBV9 and TRBJ1-3, the full variable domain is DSGVTQTPKHLITATGQRVTLRCSPRSGDLSVYWYQQSLDQGLQFLIQYYNGEERAKGNILERFSAQQFPDLHSELNLSSLELGDSALYFCASSVDIGNTIYFGEGSWLTVV.

V gene TRBV5-1 combines with J gene TRBJ2-1; 11 bases align to TRBD2. The germline CDR1 and CDR2 sequences are SGHRS and YFSETQ. J lost 5 bases, V lost 0 bases, and 4 bases had no gene match. The CDR3 totals 16 residues. The CDR3 loop is CASSLEVTSGDNEQFF. The CDR3 DNA reads as TGCGCCAGCAGCTTGGAGGTGACTAGCGGGGACAATGAGCAGTTCTTC.

The rearrangement uses TRBV19 and TRBJ1-3; the D is unclear. Germline lookup yields CDR1 LNHDA and CDR2 SQIVND (reference sequence). The CDR3 totals 15 residues. The germline V and J ends were trimmed by 8 bases and 0 bases, with 14 bases remaining between them. The CDR3 loop is CASLSGLSSGNTIYF. The CDR3 nucleotides are TGTGCCAGTCTTTCGGGTCTGAGCTCTGGAAACACCATATATTTT.

The chain combines TRBV10-3 with TRBJ1-1; D is uncertain. Germline CDR1 is ENHRY and CDR2 is SYGVKD. This CDR3 is built from 12 residues. V shed 6 bases and J shed 8 bases, with 13 bases lying between them. The CDR3 loop is CAIREGSGEAFF. The DNA of the CDR3 is TGTGCCATCAGGGAAGGGTCGGGGGAAGCTTTCTTT.

V usage is TRBV18 and J usage is TRBJ1-5; D possibly corresponds to TRBD1 (6 bases). There are 13 residues in the CDR3. Germline V gene lookup returns CDR1 KGHSH and CDR2 LQKENI. V lost 4 bases and J lost 7, with 11 bases in between. CDR3 in amino acids: CASSQQGQQPQHF. The CDR3 nucleotides read TGTGCCAGCTCACAACAGGGTCAGCAGCCCCAGCATTTT. The variable domain in full, completed from reference TRBV18 and TRBJ1-5, reads NAGVMQNPRHLVRRRGQEARLRCSPMKGHSHVYWYRQLPEEGLKFMVYLQKENIIDESGMPKERFSAEFPKEGPSILRIQQVVRGDSAAYFCASSQQGQQPQHFGDGTRLSIL.

The chain is built from TRBV5-4 and TRBJ2-1, with 9 bases fitting TRBD2. The CDR3 contains 14 residues. The germline CDR1 and CDR2 sequences are SGHNT and YYREEE (reference sequence). The V and J ends lost 1 base and 10 bases, in that order; junction bases with no gene match: 6. The CDR3 reads CASSLPLAGTEQFF. CDR3 in DNA: TGTGCCAGCAGCTTGCCACTAGCGGGTACCGAGCAGTTCTTC.

In this sample, this clone turned up once. The chain uses TRBV28 and TRBJ1-1, with TRBD1 as a possible D gene (6 bases). From germline, CDR1 is MDHEN and CDR2 SYDVKM. CDR3 length equals 14 residues. V lost 3 bases and J 5 bases, leaving 13 bases between the germline ends. CDR3 nucleotides: TGTGCCAGCAGTTTGGGCGGGGGGCGAACTGAAGCTTTCTTT. Residues: CASSLGGGRTEAFF.

The chain is built from TRBV6-5 and TRBJ2-3, with D unresolved. Deletions cut 8 bases from V and 2 bases from J, with 11 bases between. The V gene's germline CDR1 is MNHEY and CDR2 SVGAGI. The CDR3 runs to 13 residues. CDR3 protein: CASLSELTDTQYF. The CDR3 nucleotides read TGTGCCAGCCTTTCTGAACTCACAGATACGCAGTATTTT.

This clone came up a few times. J is TRBJ2-1 and V is TRBV6-4; D is undetermined. This CDR3 has 13 residues. V was cut by 0 bases and J by 8 bases, with 8 bases left in between. CDR1 is MRHNA, CDR2 SNTAGT, per germline. In DNA, the CDR3 is TGTGCCAGCAGTGACTCCGAAGCCCATGAGCAGTTCTTC. Encoded protein: CASSDSEAHEQFF.

The CDR3 sequence is CASSYKPGQGASNEQFF. In DNA form, the CDR3 reads TGTGCCAGCAGCTACAAACCGGGACAGGGGGCCAGCAATGAGCAGTTCTTC. The chain combines TRBV27 with TRBJ2-1, with 12 bases fitting TRBD1. Germline loops: CDR1 MNHEY, CDR2 SMNVEV (reference sequence). There are 17 residues in the CDR3. Unmatched junction bases numbered 12, after V lost 6 bases and J lost 6 bases.

This clone was observed a handful of times. This chain links TRBV28 with TRBJ1-2; D is unclear. V gave up 4 bases and J gave up 2 bases, with 11 bases separating them. The CDR3 is made up of 14 amino acids. Per the germline V gene, CDR1 is MDHEN and CDR2 is SYDVKM. CDR3 in DNA: TGTGCCAGCAGTTCTATCATCGGGAACTATGGCTACACCTTC. It specifies CASSSIIGNYGYTF.

The chain carries TRBV7-9 and TRBJ2-7; weak D call: TRBD1 (6 bases). V gave up 3 bases and J gave up 5 bases, with 11 bases separating them. Germline values: CDR1 SEHNR, CDR2 FQNEAQ (reference sequence). The CDR3 is 13 amino acids. CDR3 sequence reads: CASSLVGGDEQYF. CDR3 coding DNA: TGTGCCAGCAGCTTGGTTGGGGGCGACGAGCAGTACTTC.

Only one count was recorded for this clone. This sequence joins TRBV7-6 and TRBJ2-5; 7 nucleotides align to TRBD1. The J call could be wrong; TRBJ2-7 is a better fit for the DNA end. Germline assignment: CDR1 SGHVS and CDR2 FNYEAQ. CDR3 size: 18 residues. CDR3 amino acids: CASSSFLLTGAHRREQYF. The CDR3 nucleotides read TGTGCCAGCAGCTCGTTCCTTTTAACAGGGGCCCACCGACGCGAGCAGTACTTC.

This chain joins TRBV2 and TRBJ2-7; TRBD2 matches at 7 bases. The length of the CDR3 is 12 residues. The ends lost 5 bases at V and 5 bases at J; junction bases unmatched: 3. Germline CDR1 and CDR2: SNHLY and FYNNEI. The CDR3 loop is CASSSLADEQYF. The CDR3 DNA reads as TGTGCCAGCAGTTCCCTAGCGGACGAGCAGTACTTC.

In its sample, this clone was seen a few times. V gene TRBV19 combines with J gene TRBJ2-7, with 9 bases identical to TRBD1. This CDR3 contains 17 residues. The V segment lost 6 bases and the J segment 3 bases; nucleotides outside the gene matches: 15. CDR1 is LNHDA and CDR2 is SQIVND in the germline V gene (reference sequence). CDR3 region: CASSKLLIGQGFYEQYF. The CDR3 region has the DNA TGTGCCAGTAGCAAATTATTGATTGGACAGGGGTTCTACGAGCAGTACTTC.

This chain links TRBV5-1 with TRBJ2-4; TRBD2 might be the D (6 bases). This CDR3 contains 14 residues. Trimming took 0 bases from V and 7 from J, leaving 11 bases between them. From germline, CDR1 is SGHRS and CDR2 YFSETQ. The DNA of the CDR3 is TGCGCCAGCAGCTTGGAGGAGGGTGGGAACATTCAGTACTTC. It yields the protein CASSLEEGGNIQYF.

V and J are TRBV19 and TRBJ1-1; no definite D call. The CDR3 contains 13 residues. The V and J ends lost 6 bases and 0 bases respectively, with 8 bases between them. CDR1 and CDR2 (germline): LNHDA, SQIVND (reference sequence). The CDR3 nucleotides are TGTGCCAGTAGATACTCAATGAACACTGAAGCTTTCTTT. Translated: CASRYSMNTEAFF.